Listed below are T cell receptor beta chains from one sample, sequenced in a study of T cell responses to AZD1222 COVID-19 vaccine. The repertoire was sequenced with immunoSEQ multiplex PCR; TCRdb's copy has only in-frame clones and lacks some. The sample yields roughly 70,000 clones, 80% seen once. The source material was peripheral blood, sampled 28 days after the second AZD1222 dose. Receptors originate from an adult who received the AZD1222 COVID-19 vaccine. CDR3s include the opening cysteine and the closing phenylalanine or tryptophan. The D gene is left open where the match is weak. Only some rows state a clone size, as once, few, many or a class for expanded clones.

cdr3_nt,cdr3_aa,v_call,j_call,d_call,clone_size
TGCGCCAGCAGCTGGATGGGGACTAGCCTTACTACAGATACGCAGTATTTT,CASSWMGTSLTTDTQYF,TRBV5-1,TRBJ2-3,TRBD2,.
TGTGCCAGCAGTTCAGGCGGGGACTACGAGCAGTACTTC,CASSSGGDYEQYF,TRBV27,TRBJ2-7,.,.
TGCGCCAGCAGCCAAGGGAACCCCATCGGGGCTAGCGGGGGGAATCAGTACTTC,CASSQGNPIGASGGNQYF,TRBV4-1,TRBJ2-4,TRBD2,.
TGTGCCAGCAGCCCCTCCCGTGGGGCGGACACTGAAGCTTTCTTT,CASSPSRGADTEAFF,TRBV11-3,TRBJ1-1,.,few
TGTGCCACCAGCAGAGCCCTAAGCCCTAACTATGGCTACACCTTC,CATSRALSPNYGYTF,TRBV15,TRBJ1-2,.,.
TGTGCCAGCAGTTTGACTACTCAAGAGACCCAGTACTTC,CASSLTTQETQYF,TRBV6-5,TRBJ2-5,.,.
TGTGCCAGCAGCCGAGACAGGGTTGATAATTCACCCCTCCACTTT,CASSRDRVDNSPLHF,TRBV2,TRBJ1-6,TRBD1,.
TGTGCCACCAGTGATACGGACGGCAGCACAGATACGCAGTATTTT,CATSDTDGSTDTQYF,TRBV24-1,TRBJ2-3,.,.
TGTGCCAGCAGGCCGACGTGGGGGACAGGGGACGTTATGGAGACCCAGTACTTC,CASRPTWGTGDVMETQYF,TRBV7-6,TRBJ2-5,TRBD1,few
TGTGCCAGCAGTGAAGCGCTTCTCTCCCTCTATGGCTACACCTTC,CASSEALLSLYGYTF,TRBV2,TRBJ1-2,.,.
TGCAGTGCTAGTTTCTCGGCAGTTCAGCCCCAGCATTTT,CSASFSAVQPQHF,TRBV20-1,TRBJ1-5,.,.
TGTGCCAGCAGCTTAGCCCAGACGGCCGTCCGACAGTACTTC,CASSLAQTAVRQYF,TRBV11-2,TRBJ2-4,.,once
TGTGCCAGTAGTAACCCGGGACAGGACTCTGGGGCCAACGTCCTGACTTTC,CASSNPGQDSGANVLTF,TRBV19,TRBJ2-6,TRBD1,.
TGTGCCAGCAGTCCCCCCGGGACAGGGTATGGCTACACCTTC,CASSPPGTGYGYTF,TRBV28,TRBJ1-2,TRBD1,.
TGTGCCAGCAGGGAAGGGCGCCAGGGGCAGCCCCAGCATTTT,CASREGRQGQPQHF,TRBV2,TRBJ1-5,.,.
TGTGCCAGCAGTGAATATGCCGGGGCGGGGACCCAGTACTTC,CASSEYAGAGTQYF,TRBV25-1,TRBJ2-5,.,.
TGTGCCAGCAGCTTAGTACGGGACTGGGCCTATGGCTACACCTTC,CASSLVRDWAYGYTF,TRBV11-2,TRBJ1-2,.,.
TGTGCCAGCAGCCCGGACAGGGGTGGTACAGATACGCAGTATTTT,CASSPDRGGTDTQYF,TRBV7-2,TRBJ2-3,TRBD1,.
TGTGCCAGCAGCTTAGACCCGGTGGGGAATTCACCCCTCCACTTT,CASSLDPVGNSPLHF,TRBV7-9,TRBJ1-6,.,few
TGTGCCAGCAGACAGGGCGGGAGTTCACCCCTCCACTTT,CASRQGGSSPLHF,TRBV27,TRBJ1-6,.,.
TGTGCCAGCAGCTTAGCGACCGGGAGTTTCGAGGAGACCCAGTACTTC,CASSLATGSFEETQYF,TRBV7-8,TRBJ2-5,.,.
TGTGCCAGCAGCTTCTTTACATCGAACACTGAAGCTTTCTTT,CASSFFTSNTEAFF,TRBV11-2,TRBJ1-1,.,.
TGTGCCAGCGGAGGACGGGCCACGAACACTGAAGCTTTCTTT,CASGGRATNTEAFF,TRBV6-5,TRBJ1-1,.,.
TGCAGCGTGACAGGGAGCACCGGGGAGCTGTTTTTT,CSVTGSTGELFF,TRBV29-1,TRBJ2-2,TRBD1,.
TGCGCCAGCAGCTTGTTTTCGGGCTCCTATAATTCACCCCTCCACTTT,CASSLFSGSYNSPLHF,TRBV5-1,TRBJ1-6,.,.